This note documents a single T cell receptor beta chain sequence. No antigen is known for it. Nothing much larger sits one base from this clone, and base qualities are not available. Libraries were built with the immunoSEQ multiplex PCR assay. Drawn from immuneACCESS, this table holds only the in-frame rearrangements with V and J called that TCRdb kept. Clones are partly lost; checked studies trace under half to an unresolved V gene and leave the rest unexplained. Counted in this sample were 95,000 or so clones; approximately 95% of them appeared once. Roughly 0.34% of the sample is taken by the ten largest. This specimen belongs to a study of technical replicates of blood from a few donors (dated 2017 in TCRdb). The CDR3 goes from the cysteine to the phenylalanine over 19 residues. Solely the CDR3 DNA is kept, with 57 bases framed from the first base. After removal of 4 bases from V and 5 bases from J, the junction retains 16 bases not matched to a gene. The germline V gene (reference sequence) sets CDR1 to MNHEY and CDR2 to SMNVEV.

This TCR came from a human donor in good health. The sample consisted of T cells isolated from PBMCs. The chain was built from TRBV27 and TRBJ2-2, with 10 junctional bases fitting TRBD2. The CDR3 here reads CASSSFGEAGGPGTGELFF. The DNA reads as follows: TGTGCCAGCAGTTCCTTCGGGGAAGCGGGAGGGCCTGGAACCGGGGAGCTGTTTTTT.